The 3 T cell receptor beta chains in this list originate from one sample, sequenced in a study of blood T cell repertoires in COVID-19. Profiling relied on immunoSEQ multiplex PCR, and the TCRdb table lists in-frame clones only, not all of them. The sample consists of hundreds of thousands of clones, over 75% of them appearing once. The sample was peripheral blood. These receptor sequences come from an elderly woman with acute or convalescent COVID-19.

This CDR3 is CAISGTGEGYGYTF. CDR3 DNA sequence: TGTGCCATCAGTGGGACAGGGGAGGGCTATGGCTACACCTTC. V is TRBV10-3 and J is TRBJ1-2, with TRBD1 matching over 9 bases. This CDR3 has 14 residues. The V segment lost 4 bases and the J segment 4 bases; nucleotides outside the gene matches: 4. Germline values: CDR1 ENHRY, CDR2 SYGVKD.

CDR3 bases: TGCGCCAGCAGCTTGGAGCCAGCGGGAGCCTACGAGCAGTACTTC. Its translation: CASSLEPAGAYEQYF. The chain combines TRBV5-1 with TRBJ2-7, with TRBD2 matching 8 bases. V lost 0 bases, J lost 2 bases, and 4 bases stayed unmatched. Per germline, CDR1 SGHRS and CDR2 YFSETQ. The CDR3 loop spans 15 amino acids.

V and J are TRBV5-8 and TRBJ1-1, with D possibly matching TRBD1 (5 bases). With 6 bases removed from V and 1 base from J, the gap between germline ends came to 16 bases. There are 15 residues in the CDR3. Germline V lookup: CDR1 SGHTS, CDR2 YDEGEE. CDR3 sequence reads: CASTPAPTENTEAFF. CDR3 coding DNA: TGTGCCAGCACCCCAGCCCCGACAGAGAACACTGAAGCTTTCTTT.